The sequence of this TCR beta chain was determined in a study of T cell repertoires in cytomegalovirus infection. About the study: An indication of both CMV infection and matching HLA type came from public TCR beta signatures. Study observations and caveats: Summed frequency of shared TCR beta families picked out CMV carriers who also had the relevant HLA. The ex vivo response showed dominance by HLA-C-restricted CMV-specific TCR beta clonotypes.

Via MiXCR, TCRdb re-called the reads, giving one row per CDR3 protein. The top ten clones hold 12% to 15% of a sample with around 450,000 distinct CDR3 sequences, 30% to 40% of them seen once. The CDR3 length is 11 residues. Germline lookup yields CDR1 GTSNPN and CDR2 SVGIG (reference sequence). The germline V and J ends were trimmed by 2 bases and 11 bases, with 9 bases remaining between them. This clonotype appeared a few times. Antigen unknown. The rearrangement uses TRBV30 and TRBJ2-2, with D perhaps matching TRBD1 (5 bases). The TCR originated in a human donor in good health (CMV status not recorded). Some clones in this sample may be carry-over from other donors' samples. Material: PBMCs. This CDR3 is CAWSRQGELFF. The CDR3 DNA is TGTGCCTGGAGTAGGCAGGGCGAGCTGTTTTTT. The entire variable domain, with the rest obtained from reference TRBV30 and TRBJ2-2, is as follows: SQTIHQWPATLVQPVGSPLSLECTVEGTSNPNLYWYRQAAGRGLQLLFYSVGIGQISSEVPQNLSASRPQDRQFILSSKKLLLSDSGFYLCAWSRQGELFFGEGSRLTVL.